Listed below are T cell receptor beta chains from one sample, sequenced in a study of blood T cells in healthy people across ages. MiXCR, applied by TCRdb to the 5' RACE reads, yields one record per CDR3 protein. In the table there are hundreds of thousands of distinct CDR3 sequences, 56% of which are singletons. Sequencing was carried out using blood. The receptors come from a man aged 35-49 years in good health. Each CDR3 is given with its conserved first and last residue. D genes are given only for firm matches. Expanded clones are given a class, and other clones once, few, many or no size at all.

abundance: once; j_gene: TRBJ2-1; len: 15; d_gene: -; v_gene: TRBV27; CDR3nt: TGTGCCAGCAAGAGCGGGCGGAGCTCCTACAATGAGCAGTTCTTC; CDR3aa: CASKSGRSSYNEQFF
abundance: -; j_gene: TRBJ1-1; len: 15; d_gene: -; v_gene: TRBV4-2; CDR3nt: TGTGCCAGCAGCCAAGATTCGGCACTGAACACTGAAGCTTTCTTT; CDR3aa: CASSQDSALNTEAFF
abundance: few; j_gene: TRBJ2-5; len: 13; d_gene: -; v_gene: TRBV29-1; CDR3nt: TGCAGCGTTGCCCCCCGGTCACTACAGACCCAGTACTTC; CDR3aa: CSVAPRSLQTQYF
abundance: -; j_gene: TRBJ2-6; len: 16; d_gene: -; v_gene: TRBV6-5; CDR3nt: TGTGCCAGCAGTTACTCTCTTCAGTCTGGGGCCAACGTCCTGACTTTC; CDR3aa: CASSYSLQSGANVLTF
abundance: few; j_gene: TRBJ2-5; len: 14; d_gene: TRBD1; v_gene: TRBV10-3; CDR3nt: TGTGCCATCAGGGGGGACAGTCAAATGGAGACCCAGTACTTC; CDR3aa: CAIRGDSQMETQYF
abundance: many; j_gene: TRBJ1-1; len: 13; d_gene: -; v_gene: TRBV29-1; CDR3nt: TGCAGCGTTGGGTTAGGGCGAACCGGTGAAGCTTTCTTT; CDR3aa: CSVGLGRTGEAFF
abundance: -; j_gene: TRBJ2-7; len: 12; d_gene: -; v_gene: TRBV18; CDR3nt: TGTGCCAGCTCATTCGACCTCTACGAGCAGTACTTC; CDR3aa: CASSFDLYEQYF
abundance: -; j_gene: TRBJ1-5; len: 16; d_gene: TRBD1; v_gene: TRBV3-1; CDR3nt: TGTGCCAGCAGCCAAGTTGGGACAGGGGGCAATCAGCCCCAGCATTTT; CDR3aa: CASSQVGTGGNQPQHF
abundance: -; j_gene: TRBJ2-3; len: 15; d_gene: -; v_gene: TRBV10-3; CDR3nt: TGTGCCATCAGTGAGTCACTCCCAGGAGGAAATACGCAGTATTTT; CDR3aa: CAISESLPGGNTQYF
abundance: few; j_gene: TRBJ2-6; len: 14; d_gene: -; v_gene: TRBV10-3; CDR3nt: TGTGCCATCAGTGAGGTCGCTGGGGCCAACGTCCTGACTTTC; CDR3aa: CAISEVAGANVLTF
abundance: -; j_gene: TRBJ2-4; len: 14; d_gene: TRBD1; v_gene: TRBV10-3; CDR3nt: TGTGCCATTGGGACAGGGGAAGCCAAAAACATTCAGTACTTC; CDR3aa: CAIGTGEAKNIQYF
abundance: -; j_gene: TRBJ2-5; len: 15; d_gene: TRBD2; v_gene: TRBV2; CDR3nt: TGTGCCAGCAGTGAAGGGGTAGCGGGAGGAAAGACCCAGTACTTC; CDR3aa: CASSEGVAGGKTQYF
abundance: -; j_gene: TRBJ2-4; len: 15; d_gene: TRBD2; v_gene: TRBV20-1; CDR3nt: TGCAGTGCTAGAGATCAGCTAGCGGGGAAAAACATTCAGTACTTC; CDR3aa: CSARDQLAGKNIQYF
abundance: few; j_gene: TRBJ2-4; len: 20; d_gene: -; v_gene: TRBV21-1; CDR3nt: TGTGCCAGCAGCATCATAGGTCGCAGGGAGGACCTCTTAGCCAAAAACATTCAGTACTTC; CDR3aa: CASSIIGRREDLLAKNIQYF
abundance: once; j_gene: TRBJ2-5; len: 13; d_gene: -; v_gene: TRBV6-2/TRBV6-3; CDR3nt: TGTGCCAGAATGGGTAGGGAAATTGAGACCCAGTACTTC; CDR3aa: CARMGREIETQYF
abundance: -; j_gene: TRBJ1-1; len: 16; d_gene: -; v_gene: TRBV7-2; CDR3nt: TGTGCCAGCAGAAGGGGCGTACAGGGCGTCAACACTGAAGCTTTCTTT; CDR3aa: CASRRGVQGVNTEAFF
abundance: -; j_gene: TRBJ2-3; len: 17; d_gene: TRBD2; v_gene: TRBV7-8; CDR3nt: TGTGCCAGCAGCCCCGGCGGAGGGAGGGCCGTTCTCCATACGCAGTATTTT; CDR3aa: CASSPGGGRAVLHTQYF
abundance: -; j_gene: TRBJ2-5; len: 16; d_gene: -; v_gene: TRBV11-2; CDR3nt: TGTGCCAGCAGCTTAGGGGACCTCCCAGTCGCGGAGACCCAGTACTTC; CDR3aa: CASSLGDLPVAETQYF
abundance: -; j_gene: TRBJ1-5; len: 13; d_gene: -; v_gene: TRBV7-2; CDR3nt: TGTGCCAGCAGCTTAATGGGCAATCAGCCCCAGCATTTT; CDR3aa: CASSLMGNQPQHF
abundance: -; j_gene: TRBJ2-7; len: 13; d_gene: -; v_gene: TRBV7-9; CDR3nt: TGTGCCAGCAGCCCTAGCTCCCGGGGCGAGCAGTACTTC; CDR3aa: CASSPSSRGEQYF
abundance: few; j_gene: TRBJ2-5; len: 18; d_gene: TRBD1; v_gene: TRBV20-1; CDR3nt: TGCAGTGCTAGCGGACAGGGGGCGCGAGGGGGATTGCGAGAGACCCAGTACTTC; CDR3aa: CSASGQGARGGLRETQYF
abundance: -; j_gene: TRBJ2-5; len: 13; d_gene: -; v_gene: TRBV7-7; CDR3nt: TGTGCTAGCAGCTGGGACCACCAAGAGACCCAGTACTTC; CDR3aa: CASSWDHQETQYF
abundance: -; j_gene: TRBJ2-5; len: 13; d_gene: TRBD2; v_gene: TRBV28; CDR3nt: TGTGCCAGCAGACAGGGACTAGAACAGACCCAGTACTTC; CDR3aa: CASRQGLEQTQYF
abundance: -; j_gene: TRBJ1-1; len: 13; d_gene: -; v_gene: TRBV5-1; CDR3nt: TGCGCCAGCAGCCGATTAGGGGGTCCTGAAGCTTTCTTT; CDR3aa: CASSRLGGPEAFF
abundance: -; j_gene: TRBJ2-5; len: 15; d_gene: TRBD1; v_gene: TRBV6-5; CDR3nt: TGTGCCAGCAGTTACTCCCCAGGGGGCCTGGAGACCCAGTACTTC; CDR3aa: CASSYSPGGLETQYF
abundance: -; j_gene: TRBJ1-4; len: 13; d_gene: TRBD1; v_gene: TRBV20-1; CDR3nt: TGCAGTGCTAGTGAAACAGGGGACGAAAAACTGTTTTTT; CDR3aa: CSASETGDEKLFF
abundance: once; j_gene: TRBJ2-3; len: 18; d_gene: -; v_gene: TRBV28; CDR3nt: TGTGCCAGCAGTTTGGCGGGGAGACTGTATGCTAGCACAGATACGCAGTATTTT; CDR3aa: CASSLAGRLYASTDTQYF
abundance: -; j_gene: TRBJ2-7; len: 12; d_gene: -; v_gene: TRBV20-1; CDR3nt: TGCAGTGCGACCCAGGGGGGGTACGAGCAGTACTTC; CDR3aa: CSATQGGYEQYF
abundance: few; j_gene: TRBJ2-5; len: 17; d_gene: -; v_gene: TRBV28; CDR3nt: TGTGCCAGCAGTTCCCCAAAATCCCGGGGGGCGAGGGAGACCCAGTACTTC; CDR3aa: CASSSPKSRGARETQYF
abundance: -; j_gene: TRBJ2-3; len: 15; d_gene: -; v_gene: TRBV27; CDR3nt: TGTGCCAGCAGCGAGGGGGGGGGTACCACAGATACGCAGTATTTT; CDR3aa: CASSEGGGTTDTQYF
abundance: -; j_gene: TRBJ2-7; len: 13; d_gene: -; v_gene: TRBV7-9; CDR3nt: TGTGCCAGCAGCTTAGCCTTGGTTCTCGAGCAGTACTTC; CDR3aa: CASSLALVLEQYF
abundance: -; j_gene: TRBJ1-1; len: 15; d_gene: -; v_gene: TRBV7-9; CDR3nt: TGTGCCAGCAGCCTCGCCCACGGGCCGAACACTGAAGCTTTCTTT; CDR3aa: CASSLAHGPNTEAFF
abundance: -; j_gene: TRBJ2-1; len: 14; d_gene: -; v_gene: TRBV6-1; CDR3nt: TGTGCCAGCAGGGAACACCCCTCCTACAATGGGCAGTTCTTC; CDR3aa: CASREHPSYNGQFF
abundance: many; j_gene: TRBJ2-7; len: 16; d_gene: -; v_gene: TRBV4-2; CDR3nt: TGTGCCAGCAGCCAAGATGGTACAGGGAGCTCCTACGAGCAGTACTTC; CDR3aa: CASSQDGTGSSYEQYF
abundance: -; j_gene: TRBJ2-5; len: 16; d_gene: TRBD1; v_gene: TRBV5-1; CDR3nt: TGCGCCAGCAGCTTTTCAGACAGGGGGAACCAAGAGACCCAGTACTTC; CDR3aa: CASSFSDRGNQETQYF
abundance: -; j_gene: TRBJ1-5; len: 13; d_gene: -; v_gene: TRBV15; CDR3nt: TGTGCCACCAGCAGAGATCTTACCCAGCCCCAGCATTTT; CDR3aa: CATSRDLTQPQHF
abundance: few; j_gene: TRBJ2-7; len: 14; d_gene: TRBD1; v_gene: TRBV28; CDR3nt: TGTGCCAGCAGTCCGGACAGGACATCCTACGAGCAGTACTTC; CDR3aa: CASSPDRTSYEQYF
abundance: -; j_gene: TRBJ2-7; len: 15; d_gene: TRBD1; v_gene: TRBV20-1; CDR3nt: TGCAGTGCGAGGTTAACCGGGACAGGGACCTACGAGCAGTACTTC; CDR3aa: CSARLTGTGTYEQYF
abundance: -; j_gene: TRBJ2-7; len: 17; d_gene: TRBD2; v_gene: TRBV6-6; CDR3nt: TGTGCCAGCAGTCCGGGACTAGCGGACCCTTCCTCCTACGAGCAGTACTTC; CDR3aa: CASSPGLADPSSYEQYF
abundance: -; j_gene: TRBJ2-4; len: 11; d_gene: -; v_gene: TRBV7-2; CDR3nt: TGTGCCAGCAGCTCAGACGACATTCAGTACTTC; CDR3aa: CASSSDDIQYF
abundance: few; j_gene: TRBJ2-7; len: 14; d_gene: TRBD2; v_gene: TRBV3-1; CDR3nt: TGTGCCAGCAGCCGCGGACTAGACGGGTACGAGCAGTACTTC; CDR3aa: CASSRGLDGYEQYF
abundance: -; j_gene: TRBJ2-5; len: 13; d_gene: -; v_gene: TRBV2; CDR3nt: TGTGCCAGCAGTGGGCCCCTAGGAGGGACCCAGTACTTC; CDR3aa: CASSGPLGGTQYF
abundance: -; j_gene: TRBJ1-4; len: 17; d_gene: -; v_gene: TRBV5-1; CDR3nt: TGCGCCAGCAGCCGGACCCCAACCCAAGGAACTAATGAAAAACTGTTTTTT; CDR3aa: CASSRTPTQGTNEKLFF
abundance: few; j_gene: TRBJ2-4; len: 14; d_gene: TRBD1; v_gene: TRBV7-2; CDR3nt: TGTGCCAGCAGCCCGAACCAGGGGGCTGTCATTCAGTACTTC; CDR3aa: CASSPNQGAVIQYF
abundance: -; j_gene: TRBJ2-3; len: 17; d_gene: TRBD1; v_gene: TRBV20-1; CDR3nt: TGCAGTGCTAGCCTCTTGAAGACAGGGGAACGCACAGATACGCAGTATTTT; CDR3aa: CSASLLKTGERTDTQYF
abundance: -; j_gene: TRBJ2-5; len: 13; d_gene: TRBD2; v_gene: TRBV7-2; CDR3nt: TGTGCCAGCAGCTTATTGCTCCGGGAGGCCCAGTACTTC; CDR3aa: CASSLLLREAQYF
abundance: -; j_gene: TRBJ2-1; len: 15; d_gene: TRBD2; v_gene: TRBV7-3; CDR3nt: TGTGCCAGCACCCCCACAGGCGGGAGGGCCAATGAGCAGTTCTTC; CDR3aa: CASTPTGGRANEQFF
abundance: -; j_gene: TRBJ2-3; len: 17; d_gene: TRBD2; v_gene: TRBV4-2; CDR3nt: TGTGCCAGCAGCCCCCGGACTAGCGGGACGGCGGGCGATACGCAGTATTTT; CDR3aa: CASSPRTSGTAGDTQYF
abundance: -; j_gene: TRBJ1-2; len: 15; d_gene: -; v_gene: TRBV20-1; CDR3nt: TGCAGTGCTCCGATAGGACTGTTTGGTAGCTATGGCTACACCTTC; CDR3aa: CSAPIGLFGSYGYTF
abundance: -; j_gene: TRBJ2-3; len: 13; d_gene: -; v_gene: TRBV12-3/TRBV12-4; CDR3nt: TGTGCCAGCGGTCTAGCGTACGGAGATACGCAGTATTTT; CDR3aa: CASGLAYGDTQYF
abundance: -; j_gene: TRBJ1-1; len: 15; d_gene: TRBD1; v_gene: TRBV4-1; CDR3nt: TGCGCCAGCAACAAACAGGGGGCTGGGTACACTGAAGCTTTCTTT; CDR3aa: CASNKQGAGYTEAFF
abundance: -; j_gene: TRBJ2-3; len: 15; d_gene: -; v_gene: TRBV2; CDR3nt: TGTGCCAGCAGGTCCCGCTTCCTAAGCACAGATACGCAGTATTTT; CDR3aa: CASRSRFLSTDTQYF
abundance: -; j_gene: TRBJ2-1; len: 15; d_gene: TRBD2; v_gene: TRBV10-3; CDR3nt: TGTGCCATCAGGAAGAGCGGGGAGACTCGCGATGAGCAGTTCTTC; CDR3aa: CAIRKSGETRDEQFF
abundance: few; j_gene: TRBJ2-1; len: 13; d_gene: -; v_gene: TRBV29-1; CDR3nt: TGCAGCGTTGGCGTCGGTGGGAAGGGTGAGCAGTTCTTC; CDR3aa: CSVGVGGKGEQFF
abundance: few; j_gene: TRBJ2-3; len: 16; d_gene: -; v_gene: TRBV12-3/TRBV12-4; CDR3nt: TGTGCCAGCAGTCCTCAGGGGTCCCGTCGCACAGATACGCAGTATTTT; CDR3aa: CASSPQGSRRTDTQYF